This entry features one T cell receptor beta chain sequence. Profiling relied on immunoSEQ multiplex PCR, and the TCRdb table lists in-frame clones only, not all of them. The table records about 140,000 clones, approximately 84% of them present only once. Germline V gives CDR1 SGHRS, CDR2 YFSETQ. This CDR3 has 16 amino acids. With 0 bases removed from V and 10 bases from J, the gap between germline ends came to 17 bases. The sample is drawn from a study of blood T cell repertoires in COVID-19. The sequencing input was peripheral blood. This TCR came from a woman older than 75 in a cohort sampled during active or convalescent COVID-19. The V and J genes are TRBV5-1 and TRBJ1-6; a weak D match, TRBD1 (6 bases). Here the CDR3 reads CASSLEGRGRGSPLHF. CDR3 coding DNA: TGCGCCAGCAGCTTGGAGGGTCGAGGCAGGGGATCACCCCTCCACTTT.